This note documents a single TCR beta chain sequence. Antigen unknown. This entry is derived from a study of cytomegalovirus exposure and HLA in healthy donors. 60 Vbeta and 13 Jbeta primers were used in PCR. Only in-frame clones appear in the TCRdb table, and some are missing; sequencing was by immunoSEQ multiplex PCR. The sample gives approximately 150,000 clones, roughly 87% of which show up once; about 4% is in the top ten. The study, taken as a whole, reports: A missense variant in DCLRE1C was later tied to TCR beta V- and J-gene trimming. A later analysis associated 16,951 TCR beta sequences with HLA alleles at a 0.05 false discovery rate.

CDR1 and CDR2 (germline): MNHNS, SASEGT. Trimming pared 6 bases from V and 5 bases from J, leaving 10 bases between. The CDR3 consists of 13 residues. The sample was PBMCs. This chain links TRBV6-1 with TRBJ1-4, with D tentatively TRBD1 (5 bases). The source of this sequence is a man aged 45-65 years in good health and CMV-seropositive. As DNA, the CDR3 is TGTGCCAGCAGGGTCAGGGTCAATGAAAAACTGTTTTTT. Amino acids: CASRVRVNEKLFF.